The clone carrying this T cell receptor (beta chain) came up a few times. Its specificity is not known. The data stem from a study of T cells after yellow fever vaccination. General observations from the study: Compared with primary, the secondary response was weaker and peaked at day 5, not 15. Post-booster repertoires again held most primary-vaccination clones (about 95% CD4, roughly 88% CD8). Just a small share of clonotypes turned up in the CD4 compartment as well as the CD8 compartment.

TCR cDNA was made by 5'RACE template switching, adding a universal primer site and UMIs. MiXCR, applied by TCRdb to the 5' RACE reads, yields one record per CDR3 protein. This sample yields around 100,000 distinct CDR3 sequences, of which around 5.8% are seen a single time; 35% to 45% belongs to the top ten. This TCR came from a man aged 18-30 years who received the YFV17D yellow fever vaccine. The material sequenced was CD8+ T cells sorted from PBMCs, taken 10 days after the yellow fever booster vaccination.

As DNA, the CDR3 is TGCGCCAGCAGCTCATCGGACAGCACACCATCCTACGAGCAGTACTTC. It yields the protein CASSSSDSTPSYEQYF. V gene TRBV5-1 combines with J gene TRBJ2-7; tentative D call: TRBD1 (6 bases). Trimming stripped 3 bases from V and 1 base from J, with 17 bases between. CDR1 and CDR2 (germline): SGHRS, YFSETQ. The CDR3 has 16 amino acids.